This note documents a single T cell receptor beta chain sequence. Its antigen is unidentified. TCRdb passed the 5' RACE reads through MiXCR, listing each CDR3 protein once. The sample shows hundreds of thousands of distinct CDR3 sequences, around 16% of them seen only once. These data originate in a study of T-cell memory formation after mild COVID-19. Study results and caveats: Some clones that responded turned up in pre-infection memory, which suggests that cross-reactive memory joined in.

This CDR3 region has 12 residues. CDR1 and CDR2 (germline): LGHDT, YNNKEL (reference sequence). The V end was cut by 4 bases, the J end by 7 bases, with 10 bases between. J is TRBJ1-1 and V is TRBV3-1, with D uncertain. The sequencing sample was made of PBMCs or a T cell subset sorted from them (not recorded which). The TCR originated in an adult woman who had mild COVID-19 (a few samples of this study predate the infection). Cell type and time point are not known. CDR3 sequence (DNA): TGTGCCAGCAGCCGAGGACGCAGTGAAGCTTTCTTT. Encoded protein: CASSRGRSEAFF.